This entry is about one T cell receptor beta chain. V shed 7 bases and J 5 bases; nucleotides not matched to a gene: 14. Germline V CDR1 and CDR2: SQVTM, ANQGSEA. CDR3 length: 15 amino acids. In the authors' methods: Using reference gene primer amplification, nucleated cell counts were estimated. TCRdb keeps only in-frame clones here, not all; method: immunoSEQ multiplex PCR. Clone size and the V and J calls come from that table; the DNA yielded D and trimming. The sample shows about 110,000 clones, roughly 88% of them seen only once. The data originate from a study of blood T cell repertoires in COVID-19. In the study overall: Samples of COVID-19 (acute and convalescent) were obtained from the United States, Italy and Spain. The cDNA or gDNA used as material had been derived from T cells, B-cell-depleted T cells, or PBMCs.

The V and J genes are TRBV29-1 and TRBJ2-5; 9 bases line up with TRBD1. The material sequenced was peripheral blood. The clonotype comes from a woman between 65 and 79 years old with acute or convalescent COVID-19. CDR3 nucleotides: TGCAGCGGAAGAGAGGGACAGGGAGCTTGGGAGACCCAGTACTTC. This gives the protein CSGREGQGAWETQYF. The variable domain in full, with the rest retrieved from reference TRBV29-1 and TRBJ2-5, is SAVISQKPSRDICQRGTSLTIQCQVDSQVTMMFWYRQQPGQSLTLIATANQGSEATYESGFVIDKFPISRPNLTFSTLTVSNMSPEDSSIYLCSGREGQGAWETQYFGPGTRLLVL.